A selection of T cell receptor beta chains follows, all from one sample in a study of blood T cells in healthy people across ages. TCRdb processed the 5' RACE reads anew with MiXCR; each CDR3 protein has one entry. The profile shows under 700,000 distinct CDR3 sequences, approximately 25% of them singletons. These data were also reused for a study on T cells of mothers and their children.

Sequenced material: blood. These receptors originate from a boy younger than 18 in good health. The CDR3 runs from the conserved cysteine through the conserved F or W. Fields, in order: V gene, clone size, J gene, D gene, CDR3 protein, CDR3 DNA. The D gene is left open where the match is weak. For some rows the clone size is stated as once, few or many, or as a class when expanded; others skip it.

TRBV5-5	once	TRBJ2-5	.	CASSLRQRTETQYF	TGTGCCAGCAGCTTGAGGCAGCGGACAGAGACCCAGTACTTC
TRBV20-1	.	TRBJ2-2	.	CSAKGPNTGELFF	TGCAGTGCGAAGGGACCGAACACCGGGGAGCTGTTTTTT
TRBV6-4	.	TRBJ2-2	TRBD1	CASSDGTGETGELFF	TGTGCCAGCAGTGACGGAACAGGGGAAACCGGGGAGCTGTTTTTT
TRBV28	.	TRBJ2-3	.	CASSLYTPSTDTQYF	TGTGCCAGCAGTTTATATACGCCTAGCACAGATACGCAGTATTTT
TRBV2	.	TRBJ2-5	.	CASRDVGQQETQYF	TGTGCCAGCAGGGACGTCGGCCAGCAAGAGACCCAGTACTTC
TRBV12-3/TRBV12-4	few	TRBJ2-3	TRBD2	CASTGTSGRADTQYF	TGTGCCAGCACCGGGACTAGCGGGAGGGCAGATACGCAGTATTTT
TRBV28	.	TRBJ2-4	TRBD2	CASSLDRGVPVSKNIQYF	TGTGCCAGCAGTTTGGACCGGGGGGTGCCGGTGTCCAAAAACATTCAGTACTTC
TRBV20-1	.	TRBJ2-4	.	CSASPQRALDIQYF	TGCAGTGCTAGCCCCCAGCGGGCTCTCGACATTCAGTACTTC
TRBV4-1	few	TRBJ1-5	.	CASSQGSGNQPQRF	TGCGCCAGCAGCCAAGGCTCAGGCAATCAGCCCCAGCGTTTT
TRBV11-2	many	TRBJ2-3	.	CASSSMPRGSTDTQYF	TGTGCCAGCAGCTCGATGCCTCGGGGGAGCACAGATACGCAGTATTTT
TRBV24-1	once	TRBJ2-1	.	CATGLVGGGEQFF	TGTGCCACGGGACTCGTCGGTGGGGGTGAGCAGTTCTTC
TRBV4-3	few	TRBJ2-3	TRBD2	CASSQGRPSGGLTLHTQYF	TGCGCCAGCAGCCAAGGGCGGCCTAGCGGGGGCCTTACTCTTCATACGCAGTATTTT
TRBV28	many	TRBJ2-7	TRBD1	CASRTGDYEQYF	TGTGCCAGCAGAACAGGGGACTACGAGCAGTACTTC
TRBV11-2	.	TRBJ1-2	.	CASSLDRTDLYGYTF	TGTGCCAGCAGCTTAGATCGTACAGACCTATATGGCTACACCTTC
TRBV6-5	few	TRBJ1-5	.	CASSSEQGGNQPQHF	TGTGCCAGCAGTTCCGAACAGGGTGGCAATCAGCCCCAGCATTTT
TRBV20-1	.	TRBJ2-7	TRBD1	CSANQGQGGYEQYF	TGCAGTGCTAACCAAGGACAGGGTGGATACGAGCAGTACTTC
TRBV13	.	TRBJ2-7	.	CASSSPLGSEGYEQYF	TGTGCCAGCAGCTCCCCGTTGGGGTCGGAAGGCTACGAGCAGTACTTC
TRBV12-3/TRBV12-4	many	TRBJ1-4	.	CASSYGQNLAGEKLFF	TGTGCCAGCAGTTACGGCCAAAACCTAGCGGGTGAAAAACTGTTTTTT
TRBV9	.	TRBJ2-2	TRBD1	CASRAPGTANTGELFF	TGTGCCAGCAGGGCCCCCGGGACAGCGAACACCGGGGAGCTGTTTTTT
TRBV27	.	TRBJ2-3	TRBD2	CASSSGTSDADTQYF	TGTGCCAGCAGTTCGGGGACTAGCGACGCAGATACGCAGTATTTT
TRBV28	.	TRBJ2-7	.	CASNTQLQGPYEQYF	TGTGCCAGCAATACACAGTTACAGGGCCCCTACGAGCAGTACTTC
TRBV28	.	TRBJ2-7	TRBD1	CASRTGTGGEQYF	TGTGCCAGCAGAACCGGGACAGGGGGCGAGCAGTACTTC
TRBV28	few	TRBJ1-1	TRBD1	CASKPTGQGNTEAFF	TGTGCCAGCAAGCCGACGGGACAGGGAAACACTGAAGCTTTCTTT
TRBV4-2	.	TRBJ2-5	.	CASSRDEGPGTQYF	TGTGCCAGCAGCCGAGATGAGGGACCCGGGACCCAGTACTTC
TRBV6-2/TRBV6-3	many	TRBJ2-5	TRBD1	CASVPGQPQETQYF	TGTGCCAGCGTGCCGGGACAGCCCCAAGAGACCCAGTACTTC
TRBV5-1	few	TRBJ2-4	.	CASSLDGGPGNIQYF	TGCGCCAGCAGCTTGGATGGGGGGCCTGGAAACATTCAGTACTTC
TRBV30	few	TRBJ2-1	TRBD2	CAWTGGGYNEQFF	TGTGCCTGGACCGGCGGGGGCTACAATGAGCAGTTCTTC
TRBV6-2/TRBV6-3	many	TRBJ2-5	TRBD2	CASSAPGLASKTQYF	TGTGCCAGCAGTGCCCCGGGACTAGCGTCAAAGACCCAGTACTTC
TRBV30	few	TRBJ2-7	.	CAWGLGYEQYF	TGTGCCTGGGGGCTGGGCTACGAGCAGTACTTC
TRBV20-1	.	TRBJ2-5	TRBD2	CSARGGSGGKTQYF	TGCAGTGCTAGAGGAGGGAGCGGGGGAAAGACCCAGTACTTC
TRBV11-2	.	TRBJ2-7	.	CASREAVPSYEQYF	TGTGCCAGTCGAGAAGCGGTCCCTTCCTACGAGCAGTACTTC
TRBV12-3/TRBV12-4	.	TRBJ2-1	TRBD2	CASSFPVRVAGLAYNEQFF	TGTGCCAGCAGTTTTCCCGTCCGGGTAGCGGGGCTTGCCTACAATGAGCAGTTCTTC
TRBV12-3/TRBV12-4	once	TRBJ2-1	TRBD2	CASSFPGLAGRNEQFF	TGTGCCAGCAGCTTCCCGGGACTAGCGGGACGTAATGAGCAGTTCTTC
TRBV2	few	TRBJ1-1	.	CASSEVSEAFF	TGTGCCAGCAGTGAAGTTAGTGAAGCTTTCTTT
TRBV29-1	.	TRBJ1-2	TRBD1	CSAQGGSGYTF	TGCAGCGCACAGGGGGGTAGCGGCTACACCTTC
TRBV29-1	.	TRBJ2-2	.	CSVDPGANTGELFF	TGCAGCGTTGACCCAGGGGCGAACACCGGGGAGCTGTTTTTT
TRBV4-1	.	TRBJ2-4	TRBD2	CASSQGLAGGNIQYF	TGCGCCAGCAGCCAAGGACTAGCGGGAGGAAACATTCAGTACTTC
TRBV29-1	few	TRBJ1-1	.	CSVELRMSTEAFF	TGCAGCGTTGAACTCAGAATGAGCACTGAAGCTTTCTTT
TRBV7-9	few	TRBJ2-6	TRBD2	CASSHASGGPNSGANVLTF	TGTGCCAGCAGCCACGCCAGCGGGGGCCCTAACTCTGGGGCCAACGTCCTGACTTTC
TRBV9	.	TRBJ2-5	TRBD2	CASSVDTSGQETQYF	TGTGCCAGCAGCGTCGATACTAGCGGCCAAGAGACCCAGTACTTC
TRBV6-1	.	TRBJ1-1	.	CASSDTRVAEAFF	TGTGCCAGCAGCGATACTAGGGTCGCTGAAGCTTTCTTT
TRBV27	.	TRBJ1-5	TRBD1	CASSLGPGGQQPQHF	TGTGCCAGTAGTTTAGGTCCAGGGGGCCAGCAGCCCCAGCATTTT
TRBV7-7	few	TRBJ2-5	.	CASAGGLAAQETQYF	TGTGCTAGCGCCGGGGGGCTAGCGGCCCAAGAGACCCAGTACTTC
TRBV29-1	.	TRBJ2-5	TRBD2	CSVDRGTSGRKTQYF	TGCAGCGTTGATAGGGGGACTAGCGGGAGAAAGACCCAGTACTTC
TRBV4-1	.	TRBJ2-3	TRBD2	CASSPSRTSRSTDTQYF	TGCGCCAGCAGCCCATCGAGGACTAGCAGAAGCACAGATACGCAGTATTTT
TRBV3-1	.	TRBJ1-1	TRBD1	CASSQTPRQGTTEAFF	TGTGCCAGCAGCCAAACCCCGAGACAGGGGACGACTGAAGCTTTCTTT
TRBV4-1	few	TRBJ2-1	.	CASSQDRLSYNAQFF	TGCGCCAGCAGCCAAGATCGTCTTTCCTACAATGCGCAGTTCTTC
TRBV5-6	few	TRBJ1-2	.	CASSLLTELYGYTF	TGTGCCAGCAGCTTGCTAACAGAGCTCTATGGCTACACCTTC
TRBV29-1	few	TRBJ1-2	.	CSVAGLGYGYTF	TGCAGCGTCGCAGGGTTGGGCTATGGCTACACCTTC
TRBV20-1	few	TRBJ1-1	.	CSAPSWGSLLNTEAFF	TGCAGTGCTCCCAGCTGGGGGTCCCTTTTGAACACTGAAGCTTTCTTT
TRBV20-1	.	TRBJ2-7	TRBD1	CSARRDRERAYEQYF	TGCAGTGCTAGACGGGACAGGGAGAGGGCCTACGAGCAGTACTTC
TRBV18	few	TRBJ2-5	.	CASSGLLGTQYF	TGTGCCAGCTCGGGGCTCCTGGGGACCCAGTACTTC
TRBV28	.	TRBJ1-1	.	CASSINPGMNTEAFF	TGTGCCAGCAGTATAAACCCGGGGATGAACACTGAAGCTTTCTTT
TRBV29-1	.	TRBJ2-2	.	CSVEGLGGAGTGELFF	TGCAGCGTTGAAGGATTGGGGGGCGCTGGGACCGGGGAGCTGTTTTTT
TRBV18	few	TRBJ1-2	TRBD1	CASSPGTGVSYGYTF	TGTGCCAGCTCACCAGGGACAGGGGTCAGCTATGGCTACACCTTC
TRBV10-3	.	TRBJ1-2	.	CAISRDRNYGYTF	TGTGCCATCAGTCGGGACCGAAACTATGGCTACACCTTC
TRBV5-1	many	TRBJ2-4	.	CASREQGAKNIQYF	TGCGCCAGCAGAGAACAAGGAGCCAAAAACATTCAGTACTTC
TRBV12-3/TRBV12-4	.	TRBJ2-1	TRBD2	CASRNSRLAGNEQFF	TGTGCCAGCAGAAACTCCCGACTAGCAGGCAATGAGCAGTTCTTC
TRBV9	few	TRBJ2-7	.	CASSVDVSSYEQYF	TGTGCCAGCAGCGTAGATGTAAGCTCCTACGAGCAGTACTTC
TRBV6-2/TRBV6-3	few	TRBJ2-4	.	CASSYTLNIQYF	TGTGCCAGCAGTTACACCTTAAACATTCAGTACTTC